The next 27 T cell receptor beta chains were all read from a single sample in a study of T-cell reconstitution after alpha-beta-depleted transplantation in children. Unique molecular identifiers were incorporated into the prepared TCRbeta library. TCRdb passed the PCR reads through MiXCR, listing each CDR3 protein once. The repertoire has roughly 490,000 distinct CDR3 sequences, about 10% of them found once; the top ten carry 14%. The sample was PBMCs, mostly from graft donor cells, taken 180 days after TCRalphabeta/CD19-depleted stem cell transplant. These receptor sequences come from a female patient under 10 years old who had a stem cell transplant for aplastic anemia, so the T cells may come from the graft donor.

The gene calls are TRBV19 and TRBJ2-7, with 10 bases lining up with TRBD2. The junction had 8 bases not matched to a gene; V was cut back by 9 bases and J by 6 bases. In germline, CDR1 is LNHDA, CDR2 SQIVND (reference sequence). The CDR3 has 13 amino acids. The CDR3 sequence is CARDGLAVFEQYV. In DNA form, the CDR3 reads TGTGCCAGAGACGGACTAGCGGTCTTCGAGCAGTACGTC.

This clonotype has at least ten counts. The rearrangement uses TRBV28 and TRBJ2-2; D is unclear. Trimming left V 2 bases short and J 3 bases short, with 19 bases between. The germline V gene encodes CDR1 MDHEN and CDR2 SYDVKM. The CDR3 contains 18 residues. CDR3 nucleotides: TGTGCCAGCAGTTTAGACCCGCTAATACCTCACGACACCGGGGAGCTGTTTTTT. Its translation: CASSLDPLIPHDTGELFF.

This clonotype was seen more than once but under ten times. The chain has TRBV15 and TRBJ1-3; no clear D. Germline CDR1 is LNHNV and CDR2 is YYDKDF (reference sequence). The CDR3 covers 13 residues. Trimming took 1 base from V and 4 from J, leaving 5 bases between them. The CDR3 here is CATSRVGGNTIYF. In DNA, the CDR3 is TGTGCCACCAGCAGAGTAGGGGGAAACACCATATATTTT.

The chain links TRBV7-2 to TRBJ2-5, with D unclear. V lost 5 bases, J lost 2 bases, and 3 bases lay in between. The CDR3 runs 11 residues. Germline CDR1 is SGHTA and CDR2 is FQGNSA. The CDR3 region has the DNA TGTGCCAGCAGCATGCAAGAGACCCAGTACTTC. Protein sequence: CASSMQETQYF.

The V call is TRBV29-1, the J call TRBJ1-2; D might be TRBD1 (5 bases). There are 13 residues in the CDR3. V was cut by 6 bases and J by 3 bases, with 14 bases left in between. CDR1 SQVTM and CDR2 ANQGSEA come from the germline V gene. DNA for the CDR3: TGCAGCGTGGCCCCCGGGGCCTACTATGGCTACACCTTC. Translation: CSVAPGAYYGYTF.

V gene TRBV20-1 combines with J gene TRBJ2-1; D possibly corresponds to TRBD2 (5 bases). V was shortened by 3 bases and J by 6 bases, with 15 bases between the two germline ends. The germline V gene has CDR1 DFQATT and CDR2 SNEGSKA (reference sequence). This CDR3 is built from 14 residues. CDR3 bases: TGCAGTGCTAGTTTCAGCGGACGACGCAATGAGCAGTTCTTC. It specifies CSASFSGRRNEQFF.

This clonotype was observed a handful of times. The chain combines TRBV5-1 with TRBJ2-2; D gene unclear. This CDR3 is 13 amino acids long. Deletions cut 4 bases from V and 3 bases from J, with 7 bases between. Germline V gene lookup returns CDR1 SGHRS and CDR2 YFSETQ. CDR3 residues: CASSGVYTGELFF. The CDR3 DNA reads TGCGCCAGCAGCGGAGTGTACACCGGGGAGCTGTTTTTT.

J is TRBJ1-1 and V is TRBV7-2; 9 bases agree with TRBD1. After removal of 4 bases from V and 7 bases from J, the junction contained 7 bases not matched to a gene. From germline, CDR1 is SGHTA and CDR2 FQGNSA. CDR3 length: 14 amino acids. CDR3 protein: CASSSFPGQGEAFF. DNA for the CDR3: TGTGCCAGCAGCTCGTTCCCGGGACAGGGTGAAGCTTTCTTT.

This chain joins TRBV20-1 and TRBJ1-5; D gene unclear. Looked up from germline, CDR1 is DFQATT and CDR2 is SNEGSKA (reference sequence). The CDR3 loop spans 11 amino acids. Trimming pared 0 bases from V and 7 bases from J, leaving 4 bases between. The CDR3 protein is CSARDGQPQHF. The CDR3 DNA follows: TGCAGTGCTAGAGATGGCCAGCCCCAGCATTTT.

This clonotype was seen a few times. The chain uses TRBV7-9 and TRBJ1-4; the D gene is possibly TRBD1 (5 bases). V lost 4 bases, J lost 8 bases, and 11 bases lay in between. CDR1 and CDR2 from the germline V gene are SEHNR and FQNEAQ (reference sequence). CDR3 size: 13 residues. CDR3: CASSSQGWEKLFF. The CDR3 DNA sequence: TGTGCCAGCAGCTCCCAGGGATGGGAAAAACTGTTTTTT.

The V call is TRBV21-1, the J call TRBJ2-7; TRBD2 is taken as the D call from the table, unchecked against the DNA. TRBV21-1 is given as a pseudogene. The CDR3 has 15 residues. CDR3 in amino acids: CASSEEQGLVYEQYF. The CDR3 DNA reads TGTGCCAGCAGCGAAGAGCAAGGACTAGTCTACGAGCAGTACTTC.

In its sample, this clonotype was seen once. At one of its ends the junction is not consistent with the germline gene, which may arise from a read error. V is TRBV27 and J is TRBJ1-1, with a tentative D call TRBD1 (6 bases). The germline V gene encodes CDR1 MNHEY and CDR2 SMNVEV (reference sequence). CDR3 length: 13 amino acids. CDR3 coding DNA: TGTGCCAGCAGTACAGGGCTTCTCACTGTAGCTTTCTTT. It translates to CASSTGLLTVAFF.

This clonotype was observed a single time. The J gene is TRBJ2-7, the V gene TRBV20-1; the match to TRBD2 covers 10 bases. The CDR3 extends over 14 amino acids. With V trimmed by 1 base and J by 6 bases, 6 bases remained unmatched. From germline, CDR1 is DFQATT and CDR2 SNEGSKA (reference sequence). The CDR3 region has the DNA TGCAGTGCTAGAGGAGCGGGAGGGCCGCTCGAGCAGTACTTC. Its protein product is CSARGAGGPLEQYF.

About this clonotype itself: This could be a read error, since a much larger clone is one nucleotide away. The chain uses TRBV4-1 and TRBJ2-1; D is ambiguous. V was pared by 1 base and J by 9 bases, with 13 bases between. The CDR3 is 14 amino acids. Germline V gives CDR1 MGHRA, CDR2 YSYEKL. CDR3 sequence: CASSQVRPALEQFF. The DNA of the CDR3 is TGCGCCAGCAGCCAAGTTCGGCCAGCCCTTGAGCAGTTCTTC.

This clonotype was observed a few times. The chain links TRBV6-5 to TRBJ2-1; 7 bases are a match to TRBD1. Germline values: CDR1 MNHEY, CDR2 SVGAGI. CDR3 length: 15 amino acids. V lost 2 bases and J lost 4; bases outside the gene matches: 5. The CDR3 coding sequence is TGTGCCAGCAGTTACAAGGGACAGCAATACAATGAGCAGTTCTTC. It is translated as CASSYKGQQYNEQFF.

The chain has TRBV6-2 or TRBV6-3 and TRBJ2-7, with 7 bases fitting TRBD2. V shed 8 bases, J shed 3 bases, and the junction held 13 bases outside the gene matches. The CDR3 has 15 amino acids. The germline gives CDR1 MNHEY, CDR2 SVGEGT. The CDR3 bases are TGTGCCAGCGCCCCCGATCTGCGGGAGTTCTACGAGCAGTACTTC. As protein: CASAPDLREFYEQYF.

In this sample, this clonotype turned up many times. The chain combines TRBV28 with TRBJ2-3; TRBD2 matches 11 bases. Germline V gene sequence: CDR1 MDHEN, CDR2 SYDVKM. J gave up 5 bases and V 5 bases, and 9 bases lay outside the gene matches. This CDR3 is 16 amino acids long. The CDR3 protein is CASSRGTSGKLDTQYF. DNA for the CDR3: TGTGCCAGCAGTAGGGGGACTAGCGGTAAACTAGATACGCAGTATTTT.

DNA for the CDR3: TGCAGTGCTAGAGATGGACTAGCCCTCCAAGAGCAGTACTTC. Translating gives CSARDGLALQEQYF. The chain employs TRBV20-1 and TRBJ2-7, with 8 positions matching TRBD2. The germline gives CDR1 DFQATT, CDR2 SNEGSKA (reference sequence). V lost 0 bases to trimming and J lost 7 bases; unmatched junction nucleotides: 8. This CDR3 is 14 amino acids long.

V and J are TRBV11-2 and TRBJ1-3; D gene ambiguous. Germline CDR1 reads SGHAT; CDR2 reads FQNNGV. This CDR3 spans 17 amino acids. V lost 1 base, J lost 0 bases, and 13 bases lay in between. In nucleotides, the CDR3 is TGTGCCAGCAGCTTAGGGAGACCGTTGTTCTCTGGAAACACCATATATTTT. This encodes CASSLGRPLFSGNTIYF.

This chain connects TRBV28 to TRBJ2-3, with 14 bases lining up with TRBD2. Unmatched junction bases numbered 12, after V lost 2 bases and J lost 2 bases. Germline V gene lookup returns CDR1 MDHEN and CDR2 SYDVKM. This CDR3 has 20 residues. CDR3 loop: CASSLGGGWGLAGVTDTQYF. The DNA of the CDR3 is TGTGCCAGCAGTTTAGGGGGAGGTTGGGGACTAGCGGGGGTCACAGATACGCAGTATTTT.

This clonotype has at least ten counts. This chain uses TRBV6-5 with TRBJ2-3; 7 bases match TRBD1. The trim removed 6 bases at V and 4 bases at J, leaving 10 bases unmatched. This CDR3 spans 15 amino acids. Germline values: CDR1 MNHEY, CDR2 SVGAGI. The CDR3 DNA is TGTGCCAGCAGCCAGGGGGTAAGGGTGGCAGATACGCAGTATTTT. Encoded protein: CASSQGVRVADTQYF.

This clonotype was seen more than once but under ten times. This chain uses TRBV29-1 with TRBJ2-1; D gene unclear. The CDR3 runs 12 residues. Germline values: CDR1 SQVTM, CDR2 ANQGSEA. With 8 bases removed from V and 3 bases from J, the gap between germline ends came to 11 bases. The CDR3 here is CSPKTSYNEQFF. CDR3 coding DNA: TGCAGCCCTAAGACAAGCTACAATGAGCAGTTCTTC.

The genes are TRBV6-2 or TRBV6-3 and TRBJ2-7, with D unresolved. From germline, CDR1 is MNHEY and CDR2 SVGEGT. V lost 5 bases and J 0 bases, leaving 8 bases between the germline ends. This CDR3 is 13 amino acids long. The CDR3 sequence is CASSRRHSYEQYV. CDR3 nucleotide sequence: TGTGCCAGCAGTCGACGACACTCCTACGAGCAGTACGTC.

This clonotype has a count of ten or more. The gene calls are TRBV7-7 and TRBJ2-3; TRBD1 agrees at 7 bases. The CDR3 loop spans 14 amino acids. The V segment lost 5 bases and the J segment 0 bases; nucleotides outside the gene matches: 2. The germline gives CDR1 SSHAT, CDR2 FNYEAQ (reference sequence). CDR3 in DNA: TGTGCCAGCAGCCCGGGACAGAGCACAGATACGCAGTATTTT. Protein sequence: CASSPGQSTDTQYF.

This clonotype was seen only a few times. The chain joins TRBV3-1 to TRBJ2-1, with 8 bases fitting TRBD2. CDR3 length equals 17 residues. V lost 1 base and J lost 7; bases outside the gene matches: 12. Germline assignment: CDR1 LGHDT and CDR2 YNNKEL (reference sequence). DNA of the CDR3: TGTGCCAGCAGCCAAGCATCTTTAGGACTAGCCAGAAATGAGCAGTTCTTC. Its protein is CASSQASLGLARNEQFF.

J is TRBJ1-5 and V is TRBV19; 7 positions match TRBD1. CDR3 length equals 15 residues. The trim removed 1 base at V and 6 bases at J, leaving 6 bases unmatched. Germline values: CDR1 LNHDA, CDR2 SQIVND (reference sequence). The CDR3 loop reads CASSIVTGAGQPQHF. The CDR3 coding sequence is TGTGCCAGTAGTATAGTAACAGGGGCGGGTCAGCCCCAGCATTTT.

This clonotype occurred a few times. The chain couples TRBV10-3 to TRBJ2-5; D not certain. V lost 3 bases to trimming and J lost 1 base, with 12 bases between them. The CDR3 runs to 15 residues. Germline assignment: CDR1 ENHRY and CDR2 SYGVKD. This chain's CDR3 is CAISDGPSPQETQYF. The CDR3 coding sequence is TGTGCCATCAGTGATGGACCGAGTCCCCAAGAGACCCAGTACTTC.